This is a list of T cell receptor beta chains from one sample in a study of T cells after yellow fever vaccination. TCRdb re-derived calls from the 5' RACE reads in MiXCR, one entry per CDR3 protein. The sample has 300,000 to 350,000 distinct CDR3 sequences; approximately 8% are singletons. The source material was PBMCs, sampled roughly seven weeks after the first yellow fever vaccination. These TCRs come from a man younger than 35 who received the YFV17D yellow fever vaccine. Each CDR3 is given with its conserved first and last residue. A D gene is named only where the DNA matches it firmly. Clone size appears in some rows only: once, few, many, or a class for an expanded clone.

>-|TRBV11-2|18|TRBD1|TRBJ2-2
TGTGCCAGCAGCTTGACAGGGTTCGGTAATACGAACACCGGGGAGCTGTTTTTT
CASSLTGFGNTNTGELFF
>-|TRBV6-5|13|-|TRBJ1-4
TGTGCCAGCAGTTACCTTCATAATGAAAAACTGTTTTTT
CASSYLHNEKLFF
>-|TRBV5-1|14|-|TRBJ2-7
TGCGCCAGCAGCTTTCCAGGGGTCACCTACGAGCAGTACTTC
CASSFPGVTYEQYF
>-|TRBV6-1|15|-|TRBJ1-1
TGTGCCAGCAGTCCCGGGATTCTCCATAACACTGAAGCTTTCTTT
CASSPGILHNTEAFF
>few|TRBV7-3|13|TRBD1|TRBJ2-3
TGTGCCAGCTCGCGACAGGGGTACGATACGCAGTATTTT
CASSRQGYDTQYF
>many|TRBV4-1|15|-|TRBJ2-2
TGCGCCAGCAGCCAAGAGGTGCCGATCCCCGGGGAGCTGTTTTTT
CASSQEVPIPGELFF
>many|TRBV29-1|12|-|TRBJ2-1
TGCAGCGTCGAGTGGACAGACAATGAGCAGTTCTTC
CSVEWTDNEQFF
>-|TRBV7-3|15|TRBD2|TRBJ2-1
TGTGCCAGCAGCTTACCTAGCGGGGGGGCTTGGGAGCAGTTCTTC
CASSLPSGGAWEQFF
>many|TRBV5-1|13|-|TRBJ1-1
TGTGCCAGCAGCTTAATGGGGAACACTGAAGCTTTCTTT
CASSLMGNTEAFF
>few|TRBV6-1|13|-|TRBJ1-1
TGTGCCAGCAGGCTAGTGATGAACACTGAAGCTTTCTTT
CASRLVMNTEAFF
>few|TRBV6-5|15|-|TRBJ1-2
TGTGCCAGCAGTTACTCGAAAACATACAACTATGGCTACACCTTC
CASSYSKTYNYGYTF
>many|TRBV12-3/TRBV12-4|12|-|TRBJ2-7
TGTGCCAGCAGTTTCGGGGTAGGAGAGCAGTACTTC
CASSFGVGEQYF
>few|TRBV6-2/TRBV6-3|17|TRBD2|TRBJ2-5
TGTGCCAGCAGTTACTCGATATTAGCGGGGAGTCGGGAGACCCAGTACTTC
CASSYSILAGSRETQYF
>-|TRBV24-1|13|-|TRBJ2-1
TGTGCCACCAGTGACCTGATTGACAATGAGCAGTTCTTC
CATSDLIDNEQFF
>-|TRBV7-6|14|TRBD1|TRBJ2-5
TGTGCCAGCAGCTTAGGGACAGGGCTAGAGACCCAGTACTTC
CASSLGTGLETQYF
>-|TRBV18|15|TRBD1|TRBJ2-2
TGTGCCAGCTCGTCCGCGACAGGGTCCACCGGGGAGCTGTTTTTT
CASSSATGSTGELFF
>-|TRBV5-1|14|TRBD1|TRBJ1-5
TGCGCCAGCAGCTTGGTCGACAGGGCTCAGCCCCAGCATTTT
CASSLVDRAQPQHF
>few|TRBV28|15|-|TRBJ1-2
TGTGCCAGCAGTCGTCCGGGAGACAGGAGCTATGGCTACACCTTC
CASSRPGDRSYGYTF
>many|TRBV5-1|15|TRBD2|TRBJ2-3
TGCGCCAGCAGCTTGGTCGGGGGGGCGGCAGATACGCAGTATTTT
CASSLVGGAADTQYF
>many|TRBV30|13|-|TRBJ2-3
TGTGCCTGGAAGTGGACAGGCACAGATACGCAGTATTTT
CAWKWTGTDTQYF
>-|TRBV5-1|15|-|TRBJ1-2
TGCGCCAGCAGCTCGACCCCCACAGGCGGAAGTGGCTACACCTTC
CASSSTPTGGSGYTF
>few|TRBV9|14|TRBD1|TRBJ2-7
TGTGCCAGCAGCGCAGAAGGACAGGGTTACGAGCAGTACTTC
CASSAEGQGYEQYF
>many|TRBV6-1|15|-|TRBJ2-2
TGTGCCAGCCGCCGCCGAGCGGCGAACACCGGGGAGCTGTTTTTT
CASRRRAANTGELFF
>-|TRBV4-3|15|-|TRBJ1-2
TGCGCCAGCAGCCAAATTTTGGACAGTCGCTATGGCTACACCTTC
CASSQILDSRYGYTF
>few|TRBV5-1|15|-|TRBJ2-7
TGCGCCAGCAGCTTGGCCCCGGGAGCGGGCTACGAGCAGTACTTC
CASSLAPGAGYEQYF
>-|TRBV7-2|13|TRBD1|TRBJ1-1
TGTGCCAGCATAGAGGGGGCTCCCACTGAAGCTTTCTTT
CASIEGAPTEAFF
>-|TRBV5-1|13|-|TRBJ2-5
TGCGCCAGCAGCCCGGGCTGGGAAGTCGCCCAGTACTTC
CASSPGWEVAQYF
>few|TRBV29-1|13|TRBD1|TRBJ1-5
TGCAGCGTTGGGGGACAGGTCAATCAGCCCCAGCATTTT
CSVGGQVNQPQHF
>few|TRBV20-1|15|-|TRBJ2-6
TGCAGTGCTTTCGTTGGGGAGACTGGGGCCAACGTCCTGACTTTC
CSAFVGETGANVLTF
>many|TRBV28|13|-|TRBJ1-2
TGTGCCAGCACTCCCTCCGGGCGCGGGGGCTACACCTTC
CASTPSGRGGYTF
>few|TRBV7-9|14|-|TRBJ2-4
TGTGCCAGCAGCCCCTGGGCGTCCAAAAACATTCAGTACTTC
CASSPWASKNIQYF
>few|TRBV20-1|12|TRBD2|TRBJ2-5
TGCAGTGCCACGGGGGGGCAAGAGACCCAGTACTTC
CSATGGQETQYF
>many|TRBV9|13|-|TRBJ2-5
TGTGCCAGCAGCGTACGGGACGAAGAGACCCAGTACTTC
CASSVRDEETQYF
>-|TRBV19|13|TRBD1|TRBJ1-1
TGTGCCAGTAGTGCCCTCGGACAGGGAGGGGCTTTCTTT
CASSALGQGGAFF
>few|TRBV6-6|13|TRBD2|TRBJ2-1
TGTGCCAGCAGCCTGGGGGAGGGAGGTGAGCAGTTCTTC
CASSLGEGGEQFF
>-|TRBV6-2/TRBV6-3|12|-|TRBJ2-1
TGTGCCAGCAGTGTACTGGGAGGTGAGCAGTTCTTC
CASSVLGGEQFF
>-|TRBV18|16|-|TRBJ2-6
TGTGCCAGCTCACGGTTCGGGGACTCTGGGGCCAACGTCCTGACTTTC
CASSRFGDSGANVLTF
>few|TRBV5-4|13|-|TRBJ2-2
TGTGCCAGCAGCCCCCGAAGTGCCGGGGAGCTGTTTTTT
CASSPRSAGELFF
>few|TRBV20-1|14|-|TRBJ2-6
TGCAGTGCTGAGTATACTACTGGGGCCAACGTCCTGACTTTC
CSAEYTTGANVLTF
>many|TRBV7-6|16|-|TRBJ1-3
TGTGCCAGCAGCTCACCCCGGGGAATATCTGGAAACACCATATATTTT
CASSSPRGISGNTIYF
>many|TRBV20-1|13|-|TRBJ2-5
TGCAGTGCTAGAGCCAGTGGGCGAGAGACCCAGTACTTC
CSARASGRETQYF
>-|TRBV19|14|-|TRBJ1-5
TGTGCCAGTACGGAGACAGATTTAAATCAGCCCCAGCATTTT
CASTETDLNQPQHF
>-|TRBV5-5|16|TRBD1|TRBJ1-1
TGTGCCAGCAGACCCGGACAGGGTGACAGGGACACTGAAGCTTTCTTT
CASRPGQGDRDTEAFF
>many|TRBV7-2|15|TRBD1|TRBJ1-2
TGTGCCAGCAGCATAACCGGGACAGGGTCAAGTGGCTACACCTTC
CASSITGTGSSGYTF
>-|TRBV20-1|13|-|TRBJ1-1
TGCAGTGCTAGGAGGGCGGTGAACACTGAAGCTTTCTTT
CSARRAVNTEAFF
>few|TRBV7-9|14|-|TRBJ1-4
TGTGCCAGCAGCTTAGCGAGGAACCCGGAGAAACTGTTTTTT
CASSLARNPEKLFF
>-|TRBV5-1|12|-|TRBJ1-1
TGCGCCAGCAGCCAATCGAACGGTGAAGCTTTCTTT
CASSQSNGEAFF
>few|TRBV12-3/TRBV12-4|15|-|TRBJ1-2
TGTGCCAGCAGTTTGTATCAGACAGGAAACTATGGCTACACCTTC
CASSLYQTGNYGYTF
>-|TRBV20-1|13|-|TRBJ1-1
TGCAGTGCTAGATCCTATGGGGCAGGGGAAGCTTTCTTT
CSARSYGAGEAFF
>many|TRBV7-9|14|-|TRBJ2-7
TGTGCCAGCAGCCTCGTGGAGGGCACCTACGAGCAGTACTTC
CASSLVEGTYEQYF
>-|TRBV30|15|-|TRBJ1-1
TGTGCCTGGAGTGTAGGTCAGGCCGCAGGCACTGAAGCTTTCTTT
CAWSVGQAAGTEAFF
>-|TRBV4-3|14|-|TRBJ2-3
TGCGCCAGCAGCCAAGATGGGTTTCCTCGCCCGCAGTATTTT
CASSQDGFPRPQYF
>-|TRBV6-5|18|-|TRBJ2-1
TGTGCCAGCAGTTCTACGGGACACGTAAGGCTTTTTTACAATGAGCAGTTCTTC
CASSSTGHVRLFYNEQFF
>-|TRBV6-1|15|TRBD1|TRBJ1-5
TGTGCCAGCAGTACCGGGACAGGGTTTGATCAGCCCCAGCATTTT
CASSTGTGFDQPQHF
>few|TRBV7-9|16|TRBD1|TRBJ2-2
TGTGCCAGCAGCTTAGGCCACAGGGGGCCCGGCGGGGAGCTGTTTTTT
CASSLGHRGPGGELFF
>-|TRBV14|12|-|TRBJ2-7
TGTGCCAGCAGCCAGAGCCTCACGGGAGCGTACTTC
CASSQSLTGAYF
>many|TRBV9|12|-|TRBJ2-2
TGTGCCAGCAGCGTAGCCACCGGGGAGCTGTTTTTT
CASSVATGELFF
>-|TRBV12-3/TRBV12-4|14|-|TRBJ2-5
TGTGCCAGCAGTTTTCATAGCGGACAAGAGACCCAGTACTTC
CASSFHSGQETQYF
>many|TRBV5-1|18|-|TRBJ1-2
TGCGCCAGCAGCTTGTCCGGAGACTCAGGAGGAGCTAACTATGGCTACACCTTC
CASSLSGDSGGANYGYTF